A selection of T cell receptor beta chains follows, all from one sample in a study of CD8 T cells in ankylosing spondylitis. TCRdb recomputed calls from the 5' RACE reads with MiXCR, one row per CDR3 protein. The repertoire holds about 200,000 distinct CDR3 sequences, with approximately 7.4% as singletons. Sequenced sample: blood, either unsorted or a sorted T cell fraction (not recorded which). Every receptor here comes from a male donor with ankylosing spondylitis. The conserved cysteine and the conserved F or W are not part of the CDR3 here. The size of a clone is reported for some rows only, either as once, few or many, or as a class for expanded clones.

size: many
J: TRBJ2-7
V: TRBV7-2
CDR3: ASSLLTGAHEQY

size: many
J: TRBJ2-7
V: TRBV29-1
CDR3: SVSQGSYEQY

size: many
J: TRBJ2-7
V: TRBV7-9
CDR3: ASSFSGSATYEQY

size: many
J: TRBJ2-5
V: TRBV12-3/TRBV12-4
CDR3: ASSRTGRTQETQY

size: .
J: TRBJ1-5
V: TRBV4-1
CDR3: ASSQGQYQPQH

size: many
J: TRBJ2-1
V: TRBV9
CDR3: ASSVGVSYNEQF

size: many
J: TRBJ2-3
V: TRBV7-9
CDR3: ASSSVGTRGADTQY

size: many
J: TRBJ2-1
V: TRBV24-1
CDR3: ATREGVGYEQF

size: many
J: TRBJ1-2
V: TRBV11-2
CDR3: ASSLDGVGYT

size: .
J: TRBJ2-5
V: TRBV7-9
CDR3: ASSLAGGGATQY

size: many
J: TRBJ1-1
V: TRBV28
CDR3: ASSRATEAF

size: many
J: TRBJ2-7
V: TRBV14
CDR3: ASSHRTGLVRQY

size: .
J: TRBJ1-1
V: TRBV19
CDR3: ASTTSEGTEAF

size: few
J: TRBJ2-2
V: TRBV6-5
CDR3: ASSYRGNTGELF

size: few
J: TRBJ2-3
V: TRBV20-1
CDR3: SARVRDVTQY

size: many
J: TRBJ2-3
V: TRBV7-9
CDR3: ASSYTGTDYTDTQY

size: many
J: TRBJ2-7
V: TRBV7-9
CDR3: ASSEVAGPTYEQY

size: many
J: TRBJ1-2
V: TRBV7-8
CDR3: ASSRPRDTTGGGYT

size: many
J: TRBJ1-2
V: TRBV10-3
CDR3: AISSGDNLYGYT

size: many
J: TRBJ2-1
V: TRBV5-1
CDR3: ASRTASGRALYNEQF

size: many
J: TRBJ2-1
V: TRBV11-1
CDR3: ASSYTPGTSGKLSYNEQF

size: many
J: TRBJ2-2
V: TRBV5-1
CDR3: ASSMGQGNAGELF

size: .
J: TRBJ2-6
V: TRBV6-1
CDR3: ASSQGWSGANVLT

size: many
J: TRBJ2-2
V: TRBV20-1
CDR3: SARAPRQGGVRGLF

size: many
J: TRBJ2-1
V: TRBV9
CDR3: ASSGGAGGEQF

size: .
J: TRBJ2-1
V: TRBV7-8
CDR3: ASSLAPSGSRSYNEQF

size: .
J: TRBJ2-7
V: TRBV27
CDR3: ASSLDYRDRVSYEQY

size: many
J: TRBJ1-2
V: TRBV27
CDR3: ASSPSTGLSGYT

size: many
J: TRBJ1-2
V: TRBV21-1
CDR3: ASGYRAPGGYT

size: few
J: TRBJ2-3
V: TRBV20-1
CDR3: SARRTGSSDTQY

size: many
J: TRBJ2-3
V: TRBV3-1
CDR3: ASSQGAGQGTDTQY

size: many
J: TRBJ1-1
V: TRBV5-5
CDR3: ASSPGQNTEAF

size: many
J: TRBJ1-1
V: TRBV6-5
CDR3: ASSYEKRAPEAF

size: .
J: TRBJ2-1
V: TRBV7-9
CDR3: ASSYNDNEQF

size: many
J: TRBJ2-5
V: TRBV20-1
CDR3: SARDRTGVKYQETQY

size: many
J: TRBJ1-1
V: TRBV7-9
CDR3: ASSLIAGGTEAF

size: many
J: TRBJ2-1
V: TRBV6-2/TRBV6-3
CDR3: ASSSTSVEF

size: many
J: TRBJ2-5
V: TRBV6-5
CDR3: ASSYWAGDKETQY

size: many
J: TRBJ1-6
V: TRBV20-1
CDR3: SARPRSSYNSPLH

size: many
J: TRBJ1-1
V: TRBV7-3
CDR3: ASSFVRGTEAF

size: many
J: TRBJ1-2
V: TRBV4-3
CDR3: ASSHGNNYGYT

size: many
J: TRBJ2-7
V: TRBV10-2
CDR3: ASSETGRGLTSSYEQY

size: many
J: TRBJ1-2
V: TRBV20-1
CDR3: SAPRGQGYYGYT

size: many
J: TRBJ1-4
V: TRBV7-9
CDR3: ASSEGQGGNEKLF

size: many
J: TRBJ2-2
V: TRBV29-1
CDR3: SVGGMAGELF

size: .
J: TRBJ1-1
V: TRBV20-1
CDR3: SATGQTPTEAF

size: few
J: TRBJ2-1
V: TRBV5-1
CDR3: ASSLEGPAGGYNEQF

size: many
J: TRBJ2-1
V: TRBV9
CDR3: ASSDRQQTYNEQF

size: few
J: TRBJ2-7
V: TRBV7-2
CDR3: ASSPNYPGQGAYEQY

size: many
J: TRBJ2-1
V: TRBV29-1
CDR3: SATGTTYNEQF

size: many
J: TRBJ1-1
V: TRBV6-2/TRBV6-3
CDR3: ASSYNEGRIETWNTEAF

size: many
J: TRBJ2-3
V: TRBV7-2
CDR3: ASSWWTGEGTDTQY

size: .
J: TRBJ2-2
V: TRBV29-1
CDR3: SVETGNTGELF

size: many
J: TRBJ1-1
V: TRBV11-2
CDR3: ASSFTGRDTEAF

size: many
J: TRBJ1-1
V: TRBV27
CDR3: ASSPGQGVSTEAF

size: many
J: TRBJ2-1
V: TRBV4-1
CDR3: ASSQEPGGLLLSNEQF

size: few
J: TRBJ2-5
V: TRBV4-3
CDR3: ASSQGTGVGETQY

size: many
J: TRBJ2-2
V: TRBV6-5
CDR3: ASSYAGSGELF

size: many
J: TRBJ2-7
V: TRBV7-2
CDR3: ASSPQDLPSYEQY